The rows below give T cell receptor beta chains drawn from one sample of a study of breast tumors, draining lymph nodes, adjacent tissues. A single record per CDR3 protein comes from TCRdb applying MiXCR to the multiplex PCR reads. This sample has some 170,000 distinct CDR3 sequences; about 34% occur once, and the top ten carry 3.8%. The sequenced sample consisted of axillary lymph node tissue. The source is a female donor with breast cancer. Some clones in this sample may be carry-over from other donors' samples. Both conserved end residues are part of each CDR3. Fields, in order: V gene, clone size, J gene, D gene, CDR3 protein, CDR3 DNA. The D gene is left open where the match is weak. Size values are once, few and many counts, or a class for expanded clones, and some rows have none.

V gene: TRBV4-3; clone size: many; J gene: TRBJ2-7; D gene: -; CDR3 protein: CASSQENKAYEQYF; CDR3 DNA: TGCGCCAGCAGCCAAGAAAACAAGGCCTACGAGCAGTACTTC
V gene: TRBV4-3; clone size: once; J gene: TRBJ2-7; D gene: TRBD2; CDR3 protein: CASSRELAVMTRQYF; CDR3 DNA: TGCGCCAGCAGCCGAGAACTAGCGGTGATGACCAGGCAGTACTTC
V gene: TRBV11-2; clone size: -; J gene: TRBJ2-3; D gene: -; CDR3 protein: CASSSGPDTQYF; CDR3 DNA: TGTGCCAGCAGCTCTGGCCCAGATACGCAGTATTTT
V gene: TRBV7-8; clone size: many; J gene: TRBJ2-1; D gene: -; CDR3 protein: CASSRRDGGYNEQFF; CDR3 DNA: TGTGCCAGCAGCCGCCGGGACGGTGGCTACAATGAGCAGTTCTTC
V gene: TRBV7-9; clone size: many; J gene: TRBJ2-1; D gene: -; CDR3 protein: CASSNSESQGNEQFF; CDR3 DNA: TGTGCCAGCAGCAACTCCGAATCCCAGGGGAATGAGCAGTTCTTC
V gene: TRBV7-4; clone size: -; J gene: TRBJ1-5; D gene: TRBD1; CDR3 protein: CASPGPGQGYGNQPQHF; CDR3 DNA: TGTGCCAGCCCCGGGCCGGGACAGGGATACGGCAATCAGCCCCAGCATTTT
V gene: TRBV2; clone size: many; J gene: TRBJ2-7; D gene: -; CDR3 protein: CASSDPGGSYEQYF; CDR3 DNA: TGTGCCAGCAGTGACCCAGGCGGCTCCTACGAGCAGTACTTC
V gene: TRBV13; clone size: -; J gene: TRBJ2-1; D gene: -; CDR3 protein: CASGGHYNEQFF; CDR3 DNA: TGTGCCAGCGGGGGGCACTACAATGAGCAGTTCTTC
V gene: TRBV12-3/TRBV12-4; clone size: many; J gene: TRBJ2-3; D gene: TRBD1; CDR3 protein: CASSQTGASDTQYF; CDR3 DNA: TGTGCCAGCAGTCAGACAGGGGCATCAGATACGCAGTATTTT
V gene: TRBV25-1; clone size: -; J gene: TRBJ2-1; D gene: TRBD2; CDR3 protein: CASARGGYNEQFF; CDR3 DNA: TGTGCCAGTGCCCGGGGGGGCTACAATGAGCAGTTCTTC
V gene: TRBV7-8; clone size: many; J gene: TRBJ2-3; D gene: -; CDR3 protein: CASTLLGHSTQYF; CDR3 DNA: TGTGCCAGCACCTTACTAGGCCATAGTACGCAGTATTTT
V gene: TRBV15; clone size: -; J gene: TRBJ1-2; D gene: TRBD1; CDR3 protein: CTTSGISVTGGYTF; CDR3 DNA: TGTACCACCAGCGGCATTTCCGTGACAGGGGGCTACACCTTC
V gene: TRBV10-2; clone size: many; J gene: TRBJ2-1; D gene: TRBD2; CDR3 protein: CASSVAGTPSYNEQFF; CDR3 DNA: TGCGCCAGCAGTGTAGCGGGGACCCCAAGCTACAATGAGCAGTTCTTC
V gene: TRBV28; clone size: -; J gene: TRBJ2-2; D gene: TRBD1; CDR3 protein: CASTRGQGPVGELFF; CDR3 DNA: TGTGCCAGCACACGGGGACAGGGGCCGGTCGGGGAGCTGTTTTTT
V gene: TRBV5-1; clone size: many; J gene: TRBJ1-4; D gene: -; CDR3 protein: CASSLGPATNEKLFF; CDR3 DNA: TGCGCCAGCAGCTTGGGACCCGCAACTAATGAAAAACTGTTTTTT
V gene: TRBV29-1; clone size: many; J gene: TRBJ1-3; D gene: TRBD1; CDR3 protein: CSVHRGPLGRGSGAAGNPIYF; CDR3 DNA: TGCAGCGTGCACAGGGGGCCGCTGGGAAGGGGCTCGGGGGCCGCTGGAAACCCCATATATTTT
V gene: TRBV27; clone size: many; J gene: TRBJ2-7; D gene: TRBD1; CDR3 protein: CASSFLGTAYF; CDR3 DNA: TGTGCCAGCAGTTTCCTCGGGACAGCATACTTC
V gene: TRBV5-1; clone size: -; J gene: TRBJ2-2; D gene: -; CDR3 protein: CASRLDIGELFF; CDR3 DNA: TGCGCCAGCAGGTTGGACATCGGGGAGCTGTTTTTT
V gene: TRBV2; clone size: -; J gene: TRBJ2-7; D gene: -; CDR3 protein: CASGLGAHYEQYF; CDR3 DNA: TGTGCCAGCGGCCTCGGGGCACACTACGAGCAGTACTTC
V gene: TRBV15; clone size: many; J gene: TRBJ1-1; D gene: -; CDR3 protein: CATSRGRGENEAFF; CDR3 DNA: TGTGCCACCAGCAGAGGTCGGGGGGAGAATGAAGCTTTCTTT